The present TCR beta chain was sequenced within a study of T cell responses to AZD1222 COVID-19 vaccine. Germline V gene lookup returns CDR1 MGHDK and CDR2 SYGVNS. Between the trimmed V and J ends, which lost 6 bases and 4 bases, there was a span of 13 bases. This CDR3 is built from 14 residues. Clones were read by immunoSEQ multiplex PCR, and TCRdb kept only the in-frame ones, dropping some. The data show around 150,000 clones, around nine tenths seen once. Second-dose timings of about 4 or about 12 weeks were pooled. Worth noting for this clone: Its antigen is undetermined.

Study-level findings and limits: Nearly half of unique spike-specific TCRs reportedly avoided B.1.351 and B.1.1.7 mutated regions.

The V gene is TRBV25-1, the J gene TRBJ2-1, with D perhaps assigned TRBD1 or TRBD2 (5 bases each). The starting material was peripheral blood, obtained 28 days after the second AZD1222 dose. This sequence was found in an adult who received the AZD1222 COVID-19 vaccine. The CDR3 DNA follows: TGTGCCAGCAGAGGGGAGTGGCTTTACAATGAGCAGTTCTTC. Translation gives CASRGEWLYNEQFF.